Sequencing of this T cell receptor beta chain was carried out in a study of cytomegalovirus exposure and HLA in healthy donors. Concerning this clone: Its antigen remains unknown.

Study outcomes and limitations: In a later analysis, V- and J-gene trimming of beta chains associated with a DCLRE1C missense variant, replicated independently.

The PCR used 60 Vbeta and 13 Jbeta primers. Assay used: immunoSEQ multiplex PCR; TCRdb lists only in-frame clones, some missing. Here the sample spans under 250,000 clones, around 85% being singletons. The CDR3 is made up of 15 amino acids. The germline V gene has CDR1 MDHEN and CDR2 SYDVKM. The V segment lost 6 bases and the J segment 6 bases; nucleotides outside the gene matches: 11. This chain connects TRBV28 to TRBJ1-2; 9 bases fit TRBD1. Sequenced material: PBMCs. The TCR sequence derives from a man aged 50-59 years in good health and CMV-seronegative. CDR3 sequence (DNA): TGTGCCAGCAGACCCTCCGGGACAGGGCTCCATGGCTACACCTTC. Translating it yields CASRPSGTGLHGYTF.